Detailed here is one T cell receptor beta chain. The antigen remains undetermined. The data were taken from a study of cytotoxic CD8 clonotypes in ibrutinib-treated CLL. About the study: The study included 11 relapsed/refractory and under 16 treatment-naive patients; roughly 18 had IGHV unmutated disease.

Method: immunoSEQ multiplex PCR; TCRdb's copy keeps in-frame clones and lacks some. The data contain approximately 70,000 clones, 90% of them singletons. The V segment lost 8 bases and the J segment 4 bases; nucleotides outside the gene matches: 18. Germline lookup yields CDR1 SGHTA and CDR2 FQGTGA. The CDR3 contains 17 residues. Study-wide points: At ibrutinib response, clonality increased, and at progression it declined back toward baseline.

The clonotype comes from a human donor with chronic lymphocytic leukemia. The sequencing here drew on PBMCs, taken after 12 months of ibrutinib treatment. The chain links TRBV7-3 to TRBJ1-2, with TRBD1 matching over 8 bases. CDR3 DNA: TGTGCCAGCGCCCTAGGCCCCCTTGGACAGGGTGCCTATGGCTACACCTTC. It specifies CASALGPLGQGAYGYTF.